The rows below give T cell receptor beta chains drawn from one sample of a study of CD8 T cells in Susac syndrome. TCRdb passed the immunoSEQ multiplex PCR reads through MiXCR, listing each CDR3 protein once. The data show roughly 200,000 distinct CDR3 sequences, approximately 94% seen once. The specimen sequenced was CD4+ T cells from PBMCs. These receptors came from a human donor with Susac syndrome. CDR3s include the opening cysteine and the closing phenylalanine or tryptophan. The D gene is left open where the match is weak. A clone size is listed for some rows: how often the clone was seen (once, few, many), or a class if it is expanded.

clone_size	v_call	j_call	d_call	cdr3_aa	cdr3_nt
NA	TRBV6-2/TRBV6-3	TRBJ2-5	NA	CASSPRRPSETQYF	TGTGCCAGCAGTCCCCGTCGACCCTCAGAGACCCAGTACTTC
NA	TRBV25-1	TRBJ2-1	NA	CASSERMESQFF	TGTGCCAGCAGTGAGAGAATGGAGAGTCAGTTCTTC
NA	TRBV5-4	TRBJ2-5	NA	CASSPMASQETQYF	TGTGCCAGCAGCCCCATGGCTAGCCAAGAGACCCAGTACTTC
NA	TRBV24-1	TRBJ2-1	NA	CATSGQTGGASYNEQFF	TGTGCCACCAGTGGCCAAACGGGGGGCGCTTCCTACAATGAGCAGTTCTTC
NA	TRBV3-1	TRBJ2-2	NA	CASSQVRNTGELFF	TGTGCCAGCAGCCAAGTGCGGAACACCGGGGAGCTGTTTTTT
NA	TRBV29-1	TRBJ1-2	NA	CSVVQGIVSGYTF	TGCAGCGTTGTACAGGGTATTGTGTCGGGCTACACCTTC
NA	TRBV20-1	TRBJ2-5	NA	CSAWWEETQYF	TGCAGTGCGTGGTGGGAAGAGACCCAGTACTTC
NA	TRBV4-2	TRBJ2-3	TRBD2	CASSQDRLAGALSTDTQYF	TGTGCCAGCAGCCAAGATAGGCTAGCGGGGGCGCTTAGCACAGATACGCAGTATTTT
NA	TRBV20-1	TRBJ2-7	NA	CSATGPYPNEQYF	TGCAGTGCTACGGGACCGTACCCAAACGAGCAGTACTTC
NA	TRBV2	TRBJ1-2	NA	CASKKDNNYGYTF	TGTGCCAGCAAGAAGGACAATAACTATGGCTACACCTTC
once	TRBV9	TRBJ2-6	NA	CASSVSPSSGANVLTF	TGTGCCAGCAGCGTAAGTCCGTCCTCTGGGGCCAACGTCCTGACTTTC
NA	TRBV19	TRBJ1-3	NA	CASSGGQLNSGNTIYF	TGTGCCAGTAGTGGCGGACAGTTGAACTCTGGAAACACCATATATTTT
NA	TRBV3-1	TRBJ2-3	NA	CASSHNPRGDTQYF	TGTGCCAGCAGCCACAACCCTAGGGGAGATACGCAGTATTTT